This paragraph covers one T cell receptor beta chain sequence. Germline lookup yields CDR1 WSHSY and CDR2 SAAADI. This CDR3 spans 13 amino acids. Trimming took off 1 base at V and 9 bases at J, with 11 bases between the two ends. Individuals drawn from under 30 US areas were about 18 to 95 years old. Cohorts were determined from participant-reported clinical history. The data belong to a study of blood T cell repertoires in COVID-19. Across the whole study: Samples taken during acute and convalescent COVID-19 were collected in the United States, Italy and Spain. From T cells, B-cell-depleted T cells, or PBMCs came the material, which was cDNA or gDNA.

Profiling relied on immunoSEQ multiplex PCR, and the TCRdb table lists in-frame clones only, not all of them. The profile shows 200,000 to 250,000 clones, about nine tenths of them singletons. The chain couples TRBV10-2 to TRBJ2-3, with a tentative D call TRBD1 (6 bases). This receptor was obtained from a woman aged 25 to 39 with acute COVID-19. The sequenced material came from PBMCs or T cells enriched from blood (not recorded which). CDR3 nucleotide sequence: TGCGCCAGCAGTGAGTTCGACAGGTCAACGCAGTATTTT. It yields the protein CASSEFDRSTQYF.